This record looks at one TCR beta chain sequence and its context. Its cognate antigen is unknown. Deletions cut 9 bases from V and 10 bases from J, with 17 bases between. CDR3 length: 13 amino acids. The germline V gene encodes CDR1 SGHNT and CDR2 YYREEE (reference sequence). Time point noted: week 35, safety follow-up. The vaccine gave 300 ug of a 20-mer mutant IDH1 peptide subcutaneously per dose. Profiling relied on immunoSEQ multiplex PCR, and the TCRdb table lists in-frame clones only, not all of them. The profile covers about 60,000 clones, with less than 90% appearing a single time and roughly 4.5% taken by the ten largest. These data originate in a study of a mutant IDH1 vaccine in newly diagnosed glioma. Study as a whole: Vaccine administration was initiated 4-6 weeks following radiotherapy alone, or with temozolomide cycles. V12 corresponded to week 35 and V13 to week 47. The treated group averaged about 41 years old and was roughly 62% male, roughly 40% female. Findings of the study overall: Apparently unrelated to pseudoprogression were changes in the top peripheral T cell clonotypes.

The receptor's source is a man aged 25 to 40 with glioma. The material sequenced was PBMCs, taken from a glioma patient whose treatment included an IDH1 peptide vaccine. The chain is built from TRBV5-4 and TRBJ1-6; D is possibly TRBD1 (5 bases). The CDR3 nucleotides read TGTGCCATCACGGGGGGGAGTGGGTCACCCCTCCACTTT. Protein sequence: CAITGGSGSPLHF.